A selection of T cell receptor beta chains follows, all from one sample in a study of cytomegalovirus exposure and HLA in healthy donors. Profiling relied on immunoSEQ multiplex PCR, and the TCRdb table lists in-frame clones only, not all of them. This table has some 120,000 clones, about 72% appearing once. Sample: PBMCs. The origin of the receptors is a man younger than 40 in good health and CMV-seropositive. The CDR3 runs from the conserved cysteine through the conserved F or W. A D gene is named only where the DNA matches it firmly. Part of the rows lack a size; the others show once, few, many or a class for expanded clones.

J,D,V,size,CDR3,DNA
TRBJ1-3,TRBD1,TRBV6-5,NA,CASSSTGGSGNTIYF,TGTGCCAGCAGTTCGACAGGGGGTTCTGGAAACACCATATATTTT
TRBJ2-7,TRBD2,TRBV29-1,NA,CSVASGRVYEQYF,TGCAGCGTTGCCAGCGGGAGGGTTTACGAGCAGTACTTC
TRBJ2-6,NA,TRBV19,once,CASSSGSGANVLTF,TGTGCCAGTAGTTCAGGGTCTGGGGCCAACGTCCTGACTTTC
TRBJ2-7,NA,TRBV7-2,NA,CASSLGAGPSYEQYF,TGTGCCAGCAGCTTAGGGGCGGGACCCTCCTACGAGCAGTACTTC
TRBJ1-1,NA,TRBV6-6,NA,CASSYVRRGTEAFF,TGTGCCAGCAGTTATGTCCGGAGGGGCACTGAAGCTTTCTTT
TRBJ1-2,TRBD1,TRBV9,once,CASSADPGQGKNYGYTF,TGTGCCAGCAGCGCCGACCCGGGACAGGGAAAAAACTATGGCTACACCTTC
TRBJ1-5,NA,TRBV4-2,NA,CASSQDIRLINQPQHF,TGTGCCAGCAGCCAAGATATAAGACTTATCAATCAGCCCCAGCATTTT
TRBJ2-2,NA,TRBV7-4,NA,CASSLVGSGWGQRRNTGELFF,TGTGCCAGCAGCTTAGTGGGGTCAGGGTGGGGTCAAAGGCGTAACACCGGGGAGCTGTTTTTT
TRBJ2-3,TRBD1,TRBV6-5,NA,CASSSQTGILTDTQYF,TGTGCCAGCAGTTCCCAGACAGGGATTTTGACAGATACGCAGTATTTT
TRBJ1-1,NA,TRBV30,few,CAWSPENTEAFF,TGTGCCTGGAGTCCAGAGAACACTGAAGCTTTCTTT
TRBJ2-1,NA,TRBV14,NA,CASSQAPVPLINEQFF,TGTGCCAGCAGCCAAGCTCCAGTTCCCTTAATCAATGAGCAGTTCTTC
TRBJ2-7,NA,TRBV9,few,CASSPGRQTYEQYF,TGTGCCAGCAGCCCTGGGAGACAAACCTACGAGCAGTACTTC
TRBJ2-1,NA,TRBV2,NA,CASSRESRGEQFF,TGTGCCAGCAGTAGGGAATCTCGGGGTGAGCAGTTCTTC
TRBJ2-1,NA,TRBV5-4,few,CASSDPDRSGGNEQFF,TGTGCCAGCAGCGACCCGGACCGAAGCGGCGGCAATGAGCAGTTCTTC
TRBJ1-2,TRBD1,TRBV28,NA,CASEGQGLNYGYTF,TGTGCCAGCGAGGGACAGGGGCTAAACTATGGCTACACCTTC
TRBJ2-1,NA,TRBV4-3,NA,CASSQEVSRQNVQFF,TGCGCCAGCAGCCAAGAAGTCTCCAGGCAGAACGTGCAGTTCTTC
TRBJ2-5,NA,TRBV18,NA,CASSPAGGRETQYF,TGTGCCAGCTCACCTGCCGGGGGGCGAGAGACCCAGTACTTC
TRBJ2-5,TRBD1,TRBV10-3,NA,CAISRDRETQYF,TGTGCCATAAGCCGGGACAGGGAGACCCAGTACTTC
TRBJ2-7,NA,TRBV5-6,NA,CASTLGLSPYEQYF,TGTGCCAGCACCCTTGGACTCAGCCCCTACGAGCAGTACTTC
TRBJ1-3,TRBD1,TRBV4-2,NA,CASSQPRRDSTGNTIYF,TGTGCCAGCAGCCAACCTCGGAGGGACAGCACTGGAAACACCATATATTTT
TRBJ2-6,NA,TRBV7-3,NA,CASSQISTSGANVLTF,TGTGCCAGCAGCCAAATTTCTACCTCTGGGGCCAACGTCCTGACTTTC
TRBJ1-6,TRBD1,TRBV2,NA,CASSGQGADSPLHF,TGTGCCAGCAGTGGGCAGGGGGCCGATTCACCCCTCCACTTT
TRBJ2-2,TRBD1,TRBV7-3,NA,CASSNQGADTGELFF,TGTGCCAGCAGCAACCAGGGGGCCGACACCGGGGAGCTGTTTTTT
TRBJ1-2,NA,TRBV15,few,CATSRESGYSGYTF,TGTGCCACCAGCAGAGAATCAGGGTACTCGGGCTACACCTTC
TRBJ2-1,NA,TRBV9,NA,CASSAQGSGNEQFF,TGTGCCAGCAGCGCGCAGGGCTCAGGGAATGAGCAGTTCTTC
TRBJ2-7,NA,TRBV27,few,CASSLFGPSYEQYF,TGTGCCAGCAGTTTATTCGGTCCCTCCTACGAGCAGTACTTC
TRBJ2-7,TRBD2,TRBV7-8,NA,CASSSRAGVFYEQYF,TGTGCCAGCAGCTCCCGTGCGGGAGTCTTCTACGAGCAGTACTTC
TRBJ2-5,NA,TRBV7-2,NA,CASSLVGGPYQETQYF,TGTGCCAGCAGCTTAGTGGGAGGCCCCTACCAAGAGACCCAGTACTTC
TRBJ1-1,NA,TRBV5-1,NA,CASRWDYGDRTEAFF,TGCGCCAGCCGATGGGACTACGGGGATCGCACTGAAGCTTTCTTT